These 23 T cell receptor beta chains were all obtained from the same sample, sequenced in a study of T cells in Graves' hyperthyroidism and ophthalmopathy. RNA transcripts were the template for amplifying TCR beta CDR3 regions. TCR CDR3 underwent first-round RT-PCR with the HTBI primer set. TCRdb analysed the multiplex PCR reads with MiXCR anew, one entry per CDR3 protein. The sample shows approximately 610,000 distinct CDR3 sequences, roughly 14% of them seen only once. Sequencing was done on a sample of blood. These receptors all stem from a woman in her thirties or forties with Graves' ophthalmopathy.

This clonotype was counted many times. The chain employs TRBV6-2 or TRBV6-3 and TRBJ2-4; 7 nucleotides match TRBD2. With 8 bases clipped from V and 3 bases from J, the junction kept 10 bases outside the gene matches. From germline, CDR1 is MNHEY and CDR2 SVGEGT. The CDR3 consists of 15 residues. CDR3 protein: CASVRASGNKNIQYF. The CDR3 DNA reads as TGTGCCAGCGTCCGGGCTAGCGGAAACAAAAACATTCAGTACTTC.

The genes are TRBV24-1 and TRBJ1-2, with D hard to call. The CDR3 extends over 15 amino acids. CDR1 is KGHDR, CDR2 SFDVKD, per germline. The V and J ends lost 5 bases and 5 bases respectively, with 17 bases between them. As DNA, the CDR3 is TGTGCCACCAGTGCCCCTCAGGAAGGTCATTATGGCTACACCTTC. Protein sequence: CATSAPQEGHYGYTF.

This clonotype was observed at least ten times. CDR3 coding DNA: TGTGCCAGTAGAAGGGACAGCTCCTACAATGAGCAGTTCTTC. Translation: CASRRDSSYNEQFF. The rearrangement joins TRBV19 to TRBJ2-1; TRBD1 aligns across 7 bases. Germline CDR1 and CDR2: LNHDA and SQIVND (reference sequence). After removal of 6 bases from V and 0 bases from J, the junction contained 2 bases not matched to a gene. This CDR3 contains 14 residues.

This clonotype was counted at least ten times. The CDR3 DNA follows: TGTGCCAGCAGTTACGCGACAGATACGCAGTATTTT. Translated, it gives CASSYATDTQYF. This rearrangement joins TRBV6-2 or TRBV6-3 to TRBJ2-3; D is uncertain. The length of the CDR3 is 12 residues. Germline values: CDR1 MNHEY, CDR2 SVGEGT. V lost 2 bases and J 3 bases, leaving 3 bases between the germline ends.

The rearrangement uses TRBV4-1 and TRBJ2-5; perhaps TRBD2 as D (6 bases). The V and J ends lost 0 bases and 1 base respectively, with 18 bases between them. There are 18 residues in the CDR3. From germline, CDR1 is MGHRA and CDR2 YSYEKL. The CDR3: CASSQEGGRRKVQETQYF. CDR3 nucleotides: TGCGCCAGCAGCCAAGAGGGGGGACGAAGGAAGGTCCAAGAGACCCAGTACTTC.

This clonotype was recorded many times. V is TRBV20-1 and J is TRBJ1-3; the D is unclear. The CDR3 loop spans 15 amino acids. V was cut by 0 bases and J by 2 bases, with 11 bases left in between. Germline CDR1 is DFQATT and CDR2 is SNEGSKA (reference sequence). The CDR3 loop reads CSARDLRWTGNTIYF. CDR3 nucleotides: TGCAGTGCTAGAGATCTTCGTTGGACTGGAAACACCATATATTTT.

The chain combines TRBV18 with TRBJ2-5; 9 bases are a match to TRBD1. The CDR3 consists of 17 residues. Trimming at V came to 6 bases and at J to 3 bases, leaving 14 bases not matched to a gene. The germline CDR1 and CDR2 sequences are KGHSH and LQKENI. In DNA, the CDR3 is TGTGCCAGCTCCCCTAACAGGGGGCGCTCCCCGGAAGAGACCCAGTACTTC. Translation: CASSPNRGRSPEETQYF.

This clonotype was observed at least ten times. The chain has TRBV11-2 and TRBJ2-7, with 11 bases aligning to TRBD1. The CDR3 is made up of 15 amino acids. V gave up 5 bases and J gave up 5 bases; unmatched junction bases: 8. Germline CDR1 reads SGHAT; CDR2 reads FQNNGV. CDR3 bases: TGTGCCAGCAGCCACGCGGGACAGGGGGTCGACGAGCAGTACTTC. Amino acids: CASSHAGQGVDEQYF.

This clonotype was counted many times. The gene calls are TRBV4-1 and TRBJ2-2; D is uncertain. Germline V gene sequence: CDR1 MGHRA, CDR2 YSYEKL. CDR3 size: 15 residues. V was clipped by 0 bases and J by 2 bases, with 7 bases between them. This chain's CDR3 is CASSQESDNTGELFF. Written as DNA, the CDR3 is TGCGCCAGCAGCCAAGAGAGCGACAACACCGGGGAGCTGTTTTTT.

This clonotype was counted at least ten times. The DNA of the CDR3 is TGTGCCAGCAGCCAACCCGGGACTACACAAGAGACCCAGTACTTC. Protein: CASSQPGTTQETQYF. The chain combines TRBV3-1 with TRBJ2-5; 7 nucleotides align to TRBD2. Germline V gene sequence: CDR1 LGHDT, CDR2 YNNKEL (reference sequence). This CDR3 is built from 15 residues. V gave up 2 bases and J gave up 2 bases; unmatched junction bases: 5.

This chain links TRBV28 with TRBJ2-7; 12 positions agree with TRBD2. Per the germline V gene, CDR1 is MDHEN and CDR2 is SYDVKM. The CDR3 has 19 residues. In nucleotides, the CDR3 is TGTGCGCAGCACCCTATTACCCTACTAGCGGGAGGAATGGCCTACGAGCAGTACTTC. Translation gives CAQHPITLLAGGMAYEQYF.

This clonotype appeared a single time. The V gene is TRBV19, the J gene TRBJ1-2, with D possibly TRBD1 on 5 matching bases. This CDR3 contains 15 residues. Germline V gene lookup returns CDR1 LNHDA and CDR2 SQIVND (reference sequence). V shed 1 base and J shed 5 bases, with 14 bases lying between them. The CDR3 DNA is TGTGCCAGTAGTATAGGACAATTCAAGGGGTATGGCTACACCTTC. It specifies CASSIGQFKGYGYTF.

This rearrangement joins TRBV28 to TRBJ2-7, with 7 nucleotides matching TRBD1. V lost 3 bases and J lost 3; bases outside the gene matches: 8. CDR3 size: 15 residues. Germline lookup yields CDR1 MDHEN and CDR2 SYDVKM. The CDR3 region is CASSFSGTAVYEQYF. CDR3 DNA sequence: TGTGCCAGCAGTTTTAGTGGGACAGCGGTCTACGAGCAGTACTTC.

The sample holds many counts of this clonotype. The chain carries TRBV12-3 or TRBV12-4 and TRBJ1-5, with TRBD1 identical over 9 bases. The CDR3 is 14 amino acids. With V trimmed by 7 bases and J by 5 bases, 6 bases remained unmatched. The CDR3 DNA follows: TGTGCCAGCACCATACAGGGGGCAGATCAGCCCCAGCATTTT. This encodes CASTIQGADQPQHF.

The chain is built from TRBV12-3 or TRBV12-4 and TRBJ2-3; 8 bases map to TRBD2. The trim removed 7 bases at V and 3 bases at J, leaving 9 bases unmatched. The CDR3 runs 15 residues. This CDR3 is CASIQAGALTDTQYF. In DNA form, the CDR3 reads TGTGCCAGCATTCAAGCGGGAGCTCTAACAGATACGCAGTATTTT.

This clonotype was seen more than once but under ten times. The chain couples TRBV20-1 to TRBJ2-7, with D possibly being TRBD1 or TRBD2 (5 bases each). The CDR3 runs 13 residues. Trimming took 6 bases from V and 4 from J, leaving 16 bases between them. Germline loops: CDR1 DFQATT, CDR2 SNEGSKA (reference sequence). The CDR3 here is CSAPQAGGYEQYF. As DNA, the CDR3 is TGCAGTGCCCCACAGGCGGGCGGGTACGAGCAGTACTTC.

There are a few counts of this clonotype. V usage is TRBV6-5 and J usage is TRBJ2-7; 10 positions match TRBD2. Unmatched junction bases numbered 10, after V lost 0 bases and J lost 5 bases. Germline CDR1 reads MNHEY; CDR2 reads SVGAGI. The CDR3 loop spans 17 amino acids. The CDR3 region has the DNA TGTGCCAGCAGTTACTCGATACTAGCGGGGACCTTGGACGAGCAGTACTTC. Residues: CASSYSILAGTLDEQYF.

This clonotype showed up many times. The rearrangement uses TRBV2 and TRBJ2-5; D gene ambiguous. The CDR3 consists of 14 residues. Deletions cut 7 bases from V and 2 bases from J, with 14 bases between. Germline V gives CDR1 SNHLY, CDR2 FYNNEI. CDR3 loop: CASKNRLIQETQYF. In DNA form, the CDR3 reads TGTGCCAGCAAGAACCGACTTATACAAGAGACCCAGTACTTC.

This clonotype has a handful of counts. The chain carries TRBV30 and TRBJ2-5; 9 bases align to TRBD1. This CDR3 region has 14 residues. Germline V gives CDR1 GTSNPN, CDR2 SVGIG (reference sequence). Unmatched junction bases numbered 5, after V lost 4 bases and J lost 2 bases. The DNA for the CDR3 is TGTGCCTGGATTAGGGGGACAGGGCAAGAGACCCAGTACTTC. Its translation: CAWIRGTGQETQYF.

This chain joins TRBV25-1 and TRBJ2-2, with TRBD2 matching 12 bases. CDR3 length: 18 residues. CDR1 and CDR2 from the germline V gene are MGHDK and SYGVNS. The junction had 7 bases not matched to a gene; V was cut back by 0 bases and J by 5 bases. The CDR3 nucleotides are TGTGCCAGCAGTGAATACGGGCTAGCGGGAGGGGGAACCGGGGAGCTGTTTTTT. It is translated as CASSEYGLAGGGTGELFF.

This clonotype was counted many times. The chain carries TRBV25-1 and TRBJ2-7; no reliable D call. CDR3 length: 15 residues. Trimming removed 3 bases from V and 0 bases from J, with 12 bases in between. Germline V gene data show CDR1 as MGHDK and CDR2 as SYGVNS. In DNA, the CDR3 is TGTGCCAGCAGTGAGACCCCCGCCAGCTCCTACGAGCAGTACTTC. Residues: CASSETPASSYEQYF.

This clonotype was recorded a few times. The CDR3 DNA reads as TGTGCCAGTAGTATAGATCCCACGGGACGCTCCTACGAGCAGTACTTC. This gives the protein CASSIDPTGRSYEQYF. The gene calls are TRBV19 and TRBJ2-7; D may be TRBD1 or TRBD2 (5 bases each). The CDR3 is 16 residues long. V lost 0 bases, J lost 0 bases, and 12 bases lay in between. In germline, CDR1 is LNHDA, CDR2 SQIVND (reference sequence).

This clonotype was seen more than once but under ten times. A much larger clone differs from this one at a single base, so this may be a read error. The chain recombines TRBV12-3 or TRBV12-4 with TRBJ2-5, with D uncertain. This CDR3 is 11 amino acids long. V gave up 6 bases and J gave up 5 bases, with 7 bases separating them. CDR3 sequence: CASSQVETQYF. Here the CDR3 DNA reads TGTGCCAGCAGCCAAGTTGAGACCCAGTACTTC.